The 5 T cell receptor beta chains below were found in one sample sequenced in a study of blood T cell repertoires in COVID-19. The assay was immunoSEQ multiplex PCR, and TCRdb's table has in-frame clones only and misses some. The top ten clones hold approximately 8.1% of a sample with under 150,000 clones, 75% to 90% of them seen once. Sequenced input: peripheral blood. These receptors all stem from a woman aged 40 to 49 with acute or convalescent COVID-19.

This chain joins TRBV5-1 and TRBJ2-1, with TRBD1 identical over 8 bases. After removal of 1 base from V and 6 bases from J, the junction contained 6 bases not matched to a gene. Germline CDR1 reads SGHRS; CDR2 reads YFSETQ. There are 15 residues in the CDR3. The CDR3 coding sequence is TGCGCCAGCAGCTTGCCGACAGGGGTGGGCAATGAGCAGTTCTTC. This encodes CASSLPTGVGNEQFF.

The chain's CDR3 is CASSSPGGYNEQFF. The CDR3 bases are TGTGCCAGCAGTTCCCCGGGGGGATACAATGAGCAGTTCTTC. The rearrangement links TRBV28 to TRBJ2-1, with TRBD2 matching over 7 bases. CDR3 size: 14 residues. The germline CDR1 and CDR2 sequences are MDHEN and SYDVKM. V trimming: 4 bases; J trimming: 4 bases; junction bases outside the gene matches: 4.

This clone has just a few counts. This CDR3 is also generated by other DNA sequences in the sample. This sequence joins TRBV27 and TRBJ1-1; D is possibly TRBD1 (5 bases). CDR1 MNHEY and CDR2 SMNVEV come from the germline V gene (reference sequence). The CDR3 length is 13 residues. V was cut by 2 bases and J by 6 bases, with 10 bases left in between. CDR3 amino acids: CASSLGPRAEAFF. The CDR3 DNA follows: TGTGCCAGCAGTTTAGGTCCCAGGGCTGAAGCTTTCTTT.

The CDR3 loop reads CASSRVVQLGYGYTF. CDR3 in DNA: TGTGCCAGTAGCAGGGTGGTCCAGCTAGGCTATGGCTACACCTTC. The chain uses TRBV19 and TRBJ1-2; D possibly corresponds to TRBD1 (5 bases). V shed 6 bases and J shed 4 bases, with 18 bases lying between them. Germline lookup yields CDR1 LNHDA and CDR2 SQIVND (reference sequence). CDR3 length equals 15 residues.

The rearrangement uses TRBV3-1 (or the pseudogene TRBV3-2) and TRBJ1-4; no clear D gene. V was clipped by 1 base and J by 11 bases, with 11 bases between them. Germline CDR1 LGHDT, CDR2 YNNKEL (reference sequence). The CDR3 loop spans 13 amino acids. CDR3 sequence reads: CASSQGRTGKLFF. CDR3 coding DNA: TGTGCCAGCAGCCAAGGGAGGACTGGGAAACTGTTTTTT.